The TCR beta chain under discussion was sequenced for a study of Graves' ophthalmopathy and Graves' hyperthyroidism. TCR beta CDR3 regions were amplified from RNA transcripts. First-round RT-PCR relied on HTBI primers, and a second-round multiplex PCR came next. MiXCR was run by TCRdb on the multiplex PCR reads, yielding one entry per CDR3 protein. The profile covers fewer than 650,000 distinct CDR3 sequences, with 22% appearing a single time and more than 5.5% taken by the ten largest. CDR3 length: 15 residues. V trimming: 6 bases; J trimming: 6 bases; junction bases outside the gene matches: 11. Germline-derived CDR1 and CDR2 are LNHDA and SQIVND (reference sequence).

Input material: peripheral blood. This receptor was obtained from a woman aged 18-35 years with stable Graves' hyperthyroidism. Some clones in this sample may be carry-over from other donors' samples. This chain joins TRBV19 and TRBJ1-5; TRBD1 aligns across 7 bases. The chain's CDR3 is CASSLSRDRFQPQHF. The CDR3 DNA reads as TGTGCCAGTAGCCTCTCCCGGGACAGATTTCAGCCCCAGCATTTT.